This record concerns one T cell receptor beta chain sequence. The data were taken from a study of shared T cell receptors in the human thymus. CDR1 is KGHSH, CDR2 LQKENI, per germline. The CDR3 contains 16 residues. V lost 5 bases to trimming and J lost 0 bases, with 14 bases between them. Some clones are missing from TCRdb's copy, which holds only in-frame ones; the method was immunoSEQ multiplex PCR. This sample has approximately 760,000 clones, with approximately 85% found just once. These sequences were also reported in another study, on human thymus T cells. That paper states: Donor material was obtained from healthy Finnish infants undergoing corrective surgery for congenital heart defects. Resected material from corrective heart surgery provided the thymus tissue analysed. V and J gene usage appeared biased in thymic and blood repertoires.

The sample consisted of thymocytes. This receptor was identified in a girl less than two years old with a congenital heart defect. The chain carries TRBV18 and TRBJ1-5, with D tentatively TRBD1 (5 bases). The CDR3 reads CASSTRGRPSNQPQHF. In DNA form, the CDR3 reads TGTGCCAGCTCAACCCGGGGGAGGCCTAGCAATCAGCCCCAGCATTTT.